The present entry profiles one TCR beta chain with its context. Its antigen is not known. Trimming pared 1 base from V and 7 bases from J, leaving 14 bases between. The CDR3 extends over 14 amino acids. Germline-derived CDR1 and CDR2 are SGHNT and YYREEE (reference sequence). The data originate from a study of cytomegalovirus exposure and HLA in healthy donors. Study-level background: Genetic ancestry analysis placed around 76% of the 398 donors that were genotyped in the Caucasian-associated cluster. Whole-study findings and limits: More clonal expansion characterized HLA-associated TCR beta chains than equally common others in a later analysis. In a later analysis, TCR beta V- and J-gene trimming was associated with a missense DCLRE1C variant. TCR beta sequences reportedly predicted the HLA-A and HLA-B alleles of most subjects accurately.

PCR employed 60 Vbeta and 13 Jbeta primers. Produced via immunoSEQ multiplex PCR; TCRdb's table is partial and in-frame only. The table shows roughly 110,000 clones, with over 70% occurring only once. The chain recombines TRBV5-4 with TRBJ1-2, with a possible D match to TRBD1 (6 bases). The sample consisted of PBMCs. This receptor was obtained from a man in his thirties or forties in good health and CMV-seronegative. The CDR3 coding sequence is TGTGCCAGCAGCTTGAGGGCAGGGGCTGCTGGCTACACCTTC. Amino acids: CASSLRAGAAGYTF.